This TCR beta chain derives from a study of cytomegalovirus exposure and HLA in healthy donors. Study information: The approximately 120 validation repertoires, a later analysis reported, used the same platform as the approximately 670 first-cohort repertoires. Study-wide results and limits: In vitro experiments confirmed that three CMV-associated chains were specific for CMV antigens. Most TCR sequences were seen very rarely across donors, but some public TCRs occurred in many.

This CDR3 is built from 14 residues. Germline lookup yields CDR1 MNHNS and CDR2 SASEGT. V was cut by 8 bases and J by 2 bases, with 16 bases left in between. Here immunoSEQ multiplex PCR was the method, and the copy in TCRdb shows in-frame clones only, minus some. Of some 87,000 clones listed, roughly 96% are singletons. A remark on this clone: Its target is unknown.

The TCR originated in a woman between 18 and 29 years old in good health and CMV-seronegative. The V gene is TRBV6-1, the J gene TRBJ2-7; D may be TRBD1 (5 bases). The sample taken for sequencing was PBMCs. The CDR3 nucleotides read TGTGCCAGCGCGAACGGACACGTTACCTACGAGCAGTACTTC. It specifies CASANGHVTYEQYF.